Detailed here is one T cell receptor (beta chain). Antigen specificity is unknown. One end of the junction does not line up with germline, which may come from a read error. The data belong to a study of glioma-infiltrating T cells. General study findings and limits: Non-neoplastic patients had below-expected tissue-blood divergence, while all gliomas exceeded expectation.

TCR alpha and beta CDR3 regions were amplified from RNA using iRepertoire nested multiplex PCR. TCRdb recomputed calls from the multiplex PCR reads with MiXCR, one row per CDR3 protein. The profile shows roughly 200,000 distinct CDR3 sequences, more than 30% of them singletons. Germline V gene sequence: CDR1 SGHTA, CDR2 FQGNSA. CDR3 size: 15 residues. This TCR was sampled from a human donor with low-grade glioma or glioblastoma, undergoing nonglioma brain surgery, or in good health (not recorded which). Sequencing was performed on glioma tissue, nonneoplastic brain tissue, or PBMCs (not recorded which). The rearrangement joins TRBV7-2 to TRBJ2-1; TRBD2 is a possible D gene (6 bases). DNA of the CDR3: TGTGCCATCAGCTTAGCGGCGGGAAACTACAATGAGCAGTTCTTC. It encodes CAISLAAGNYNEQFF. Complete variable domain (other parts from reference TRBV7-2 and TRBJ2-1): GAGVSQSPSNKVTEKGKDVELRCDPISGHTALYWYRQSLGQGLEFLIYFQGNSAPDKSGLPSDRFSAERTGGSVSTLTIQRTQQEDSAVYLCAISLAAGNYNEQFFGPGTRLTVL.